This paragraph covers one T cell receptor beta chain sequence. Its antigen is unknown. This CDR3 region has 14 residues. CDR1 is SGHRS and CDR2 is YFSETQ in the germline V gene. This sample is part of a study of CXCR3-negative and CXCR3-positive naive CD8 T cells. Turning to the study itself: The study obtained roughly 130 million TRB reads, about 1.5 +/- 0.3 million per library. General observations from the study: No difference in surface CD5 was seen between naive subsets, and TCR strength was inferred from TRB CDR3 properties. Unlike memory cells, which differed, naive CXCR3-negative and CXCR3-positive cells had similar TRBV-TRBJ usage. The study found comparably high diversity in both naive subsets and much lower diversity in memory CD8+ cells.

The study made its TRB cDNA libraries by 5' RACE, adding UMI labels. TCRdb re-called the 5' RACE reads and gives one entry per CDR3 protein, without DNA. The sample's table shows about 40,000 distinct CDR3 sequences. The receptor's source is a human donor in good health. Some clones in this sample may be carry-over from other donors' samples. V usage is TRBV5-1 and J usage is TRBJ2-7; TCRdb's D call, TRBD2, is unchecked because there is no DNA. The material sequenced was memory CD8+ T cells from blood. The CDR3 spells CASSLGTTAYEQYF.